This T cell receptor beta chain was documented in a study of technical replicates of blood from a handful of donors. The V and J ends lost 1 base and 0 bases, in that order; junction bases with no gene match: 3. The germline V gene encodes CDR1 SGHTA and CDR2 FQGNSA. This CDR3 region has 15 residues. This table comes from immunoSEQ multiplex PCR, and its TCRdb copy is limited to in-frame clones, with some not included. Among approximately 94,000 clones, 95% to 97% were seen once, and the ten largest hold around 0.4%. The sequenced sample consisted of T cells isolated from PBMCs. This chain joins TRBV7-2 and TRBJ2-7; the match to TRBD2 covers 7 bases. This TCR came from a human donor in good health. CDR3 residues: CASSLGGRSSYEQYF. The DNA of the CDR3 is TGTGCCAGCAGCTTAGGCGGGAGAAGCTCCTACGAGCAGTACTTC. Supplemented by reference TRBV7-2 and TRBJ2-7, the full variable domain reads GAGVSQSPSNKVTEKGKDVELRCDPISGHTALYWYRQSLGQGLEFLIYFQGNSAPDKSGLPSDRFSAERTGGSVSTLTIQRTQQEDSAVYLCASSLGGRSSYEQYFGPGTRLTVT.